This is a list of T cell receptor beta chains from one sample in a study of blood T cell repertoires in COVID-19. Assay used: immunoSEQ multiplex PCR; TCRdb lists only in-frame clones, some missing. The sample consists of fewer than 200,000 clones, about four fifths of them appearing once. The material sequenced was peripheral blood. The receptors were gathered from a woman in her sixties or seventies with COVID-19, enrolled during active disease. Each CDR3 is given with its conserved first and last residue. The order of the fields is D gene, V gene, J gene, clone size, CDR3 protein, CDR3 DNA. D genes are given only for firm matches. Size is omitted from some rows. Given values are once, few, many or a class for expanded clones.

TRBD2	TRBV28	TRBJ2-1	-	CASSLRGLAGKNEQFF	TGTGCCAGCAGTTTAAGAGGACTAGCGGGGAAAAATGAGCAGTTCTTC
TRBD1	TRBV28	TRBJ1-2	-	CASSPVQGAQKGNGYTF	TGTGCCAGCAGTCCTGTACAGGGGGCGCAGAAGGGAAATGGCTACACCTTC
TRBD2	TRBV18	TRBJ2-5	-	CASSSLAGAQETQYF	TGTGCCAGCTCGTCACTAGCGGGGGCCCAAGAGACCCAGTACTTC
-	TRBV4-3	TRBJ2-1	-	CASSQDGAYVGEQFF	TGCGCCAGCAGCCAAGATGGGGCCTACGTCGGGGAGCAGTTCTTC
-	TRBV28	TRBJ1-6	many	CASSFTGNYSPLHF	TGTGCCAGCAGTTTCACAGGGAACTATTCACCCCTCCACTTT
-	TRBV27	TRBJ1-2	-	CASSSGQSYGYTF	TGTGCCAGCAGTAGTGGACAGAGCTATGGCTACACCTTC
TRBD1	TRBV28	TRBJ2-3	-	CASRRTGSDTQYF	TGTGCCAGCAGAAGGACAGGGTCCGATACGCAGTATTTT
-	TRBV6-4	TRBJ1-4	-	CASSIPGKKLFF	TGTGCCAGCAGCATCCCAGGGAAAAAACTGTTTTTT
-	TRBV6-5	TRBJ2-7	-	CASTGGNSYEQYF	TGTGCCAGCACAGGGGGGAACTCCTACGAGCAGTACTTC
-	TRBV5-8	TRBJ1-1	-	CASSSRQGRDTEAFF	TGTGCCAGCAGCTCCCGACAAGGGCGGGACACTGAAGCTTTCTTT
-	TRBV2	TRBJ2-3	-	CAGKRLATTDTQYF	TGTGCCGGTAAACGCTTAGCAACCACAGATACGCAGTATTTT
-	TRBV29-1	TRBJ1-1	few	CSVEEAQGSNTEAFF	TGCAGCGTTGAAGAGGCTCAGGGTTCGAACACTGAAGCTTTCTTT
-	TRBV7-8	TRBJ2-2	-	CASSKGQGTHSGELFF	TGTGCCAGCAGCAAGGGACAAGGAACACACTCCGGGGAGCTGTTTTTT
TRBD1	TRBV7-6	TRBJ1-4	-	CASSYRQGREKLFF	TGTGCCAGCAGCTACAGACAGGGGCGGGAAAAACTGTTTTTT
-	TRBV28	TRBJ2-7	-	CAAQAPTYEQYF	TGTGCCGCCCAGGCCCCGACCTACGAGCAGTACTTC
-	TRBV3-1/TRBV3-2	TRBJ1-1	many	CASSQDRGSEAFF	TGTGCCAGCAGCCAAGATAGAGGGTCTGAAGCTTTCTTT
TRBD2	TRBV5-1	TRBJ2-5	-	CASSVAGPLQETQYF	TGCGCCAGCAGCGTAGCGGGACCCCTACAAGAGACCCAGTACTTC
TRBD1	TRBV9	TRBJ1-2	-	CASSVGQGPNYGYTF	TGTGCCAGCAGCGTAGGACAGGGGCCAAACTATGGCTACACCTTC
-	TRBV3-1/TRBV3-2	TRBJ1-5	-	CASSQQGSNQPQHF	TGTGCCAGCAGCCAACAGGGTAGCAATCAGCCCCAGCATTTT
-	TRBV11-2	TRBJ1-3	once	CASSLETRNTIYF	TGTGCCAGCAGCTTAGAGACTCGAAACACCATATATTTT
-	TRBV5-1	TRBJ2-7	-	CASKEDYEQYF	TGCGCCAGCAAGGAGGACTACGAGCAGTACTTC
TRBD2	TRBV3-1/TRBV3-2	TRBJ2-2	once	CASSFSGINTGELFF	TGTGCCAGCAGCTTCAGCGGGATAAACACCGGGGAGCTGTTTTTT
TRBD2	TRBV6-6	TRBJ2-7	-	CASTGTSRSEQYF	TGTGCCAGCACTGGGACTAGCAGGTCCGAGCAGTACTTC
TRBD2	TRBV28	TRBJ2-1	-	CASSVTSGTMTGNEQFF	TGTGCCAGCAGTGTCACTAGCGGGACCATGACCGGGAATGAGCAGTTCTTC
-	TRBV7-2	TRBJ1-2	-	CASSNRAANYGYTF	TGTGCCAGCAGCAACAGAGCAGCTAACTATGGCTACACCTTC
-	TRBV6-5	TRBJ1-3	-	CASSVSRPSGNTIYF	TGTGCCAGCAGCGTTAGTCGTCCTTCTGGAAACACCATATATTTT
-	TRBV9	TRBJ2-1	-	CASSVGGTSSRSYNEQFF	TGTGCCAGCAGCGTAGGCGGTACTTCTTCCCGCTCCTACAATGAGCAGTTCTTC
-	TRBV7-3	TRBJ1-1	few	CASSLSGTNTEAFF	TGTGCCAGCAGCTTATCCGGGACTAACACTGAAGCTTTCTTT
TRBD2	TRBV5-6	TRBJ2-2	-	CASSIWTSGLTGELFF	TGTGCCAGCAGCATCTGGACTAGCGGGCTCACCGGGGAGCTGTTTTTT
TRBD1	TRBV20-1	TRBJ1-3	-	CSASSGTGGIAGNTIYF	TGCAGTGCTAGTAGCGGGACAGGGGGCATTGCCGGAAACACCATATATTTT
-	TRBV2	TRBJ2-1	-	CASRINQNLKFNEQFF	TGTGCCAGCAGGATAAATCAGAACCTCAAGTTTAATGAGCAGTTCTTC
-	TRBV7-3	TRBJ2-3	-	CASSPKQGYTDTQYF	TGTGCCAGCAGCCCTAAACAGGGATACACAGATACGCAGTATTTT
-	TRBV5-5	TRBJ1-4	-	CASSLRTVNEKLFF	TGTGCCAGCAGCCTTCGGACTGTTAATGAAAAACTGTTTTTT
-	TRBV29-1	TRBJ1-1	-	CSVLQVMDTEAFF	TGCAGCGTCCTACAGGTAATGGACACTGAAGCTTTCTTT
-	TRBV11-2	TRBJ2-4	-	CASRKVPRQGRGAKNIQYF	TGTGCCAGCAGAAAGGTCCCCCGACAGGGCCGGGGGGCCAAAAACATTCAGTACTTC
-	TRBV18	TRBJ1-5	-	CASSGGDSNQPQHF	TGTGCCAGCTCTGGGGGCGATAGCAATCAGCCCCAGCATTTT
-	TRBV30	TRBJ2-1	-	CAWSGDSSSYNEQFF	TGTGCCTGGAGTGGGGACTCTAGCTCCTACAATGAGCAGTTCTTC
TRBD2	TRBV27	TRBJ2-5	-	CASSLGTSGRTETQYF	TGTGCCAGCAGTTTAGGGACTAGCGGGAGGACAGAGACCCAGTACTTC
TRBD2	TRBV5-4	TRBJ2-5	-	CASRDYGLAGDQETQYF	TGTGCCAGCAGGGATTATGGACTAGCGGGAGATCAAGAGACCCAGTACTTC
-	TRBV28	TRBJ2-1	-	CASSLVGRNEQFF	TGTGCCAGCAGTTTAGTGGGGCGCAATGAGCAGTTCTTC
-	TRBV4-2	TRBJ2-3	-	CASSQEWGSDTDTQYF	TGTGCCAGCAGCCAAGAATGGGGTAGCGACACAGATACGCAGTATTTT
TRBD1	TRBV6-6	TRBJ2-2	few	CASRQTGSDTGELFF	TGTGCCAGCAGACAGACAGGGTCGGACACCGGGGAGCTGTTTTTT
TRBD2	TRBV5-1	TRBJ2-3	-	CASSLRLAGGDTQYF	TGCGCCAGCAGCTTACGGCTAGCGGGGGGTGATACGCAGTATTTT
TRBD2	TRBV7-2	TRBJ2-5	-	CASSPGRGYQETQYF	TGTGCCAGCAGCCCAGGGCGGGGGTATCAAGAGACCCAGTACTTC
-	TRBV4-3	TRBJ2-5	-	CASSPHSGETQYF	TGCGCCAGCAGCCCCCATTCGGGAGAGACCCAGTACTTC
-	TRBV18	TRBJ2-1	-	CASSPPIGPSYNEQFF	TGTGCCAGCTCACCACCGATCGGTCCATCCTACAATGAGCAGTTCTTC
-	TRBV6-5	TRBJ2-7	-	CASSRLYEQYF	TGTGCCAGCAGCCGACTCTACGAGCAGTACTTC
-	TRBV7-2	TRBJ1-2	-	CASSLSAGTYGYTF	TGTGCCAGCAGCTTATCCGCAGGGACATATGGCTACACCTTC